This TCR beta chain appears in the sequencing data of a study of human T cells and chemical hapten exposure. This clonotype was observed a few times. The time point: patch test 1, 2 weeks after DPC sensitization. Stated treatment: therapeutic diphenylcyclopropenone sensitization with weekly scalp DPC. TCRdb itself ran the RACE reads through MiXCR, one entry per CDR3 protein. The data contain about 340,000 distinct CDR3 sequences, approximately 6.3% of them seen just once; the ten biggest clones take up roughly 7.9%. Trimming stripped 1 base from V and 7 bases from J, with 23 bases between. The CDR3 loop spans 18 amino acids. Germline assignment: CDR1 SGHTA and CDR2 FQGNSA.

The V call is TRBV7-2, the J call TRBJ2-4, with a tentative D call TRBD2 (7 bases). Source: whole blood, taken in connection with sensitization to the hapten diphenylcyclopropenone (DPC). This receptor was obtained from a woman aged 18-29 years with alopecia areata. Some clones in this sample may be carry-over from other donors' samples. In nucleotides, the CDR3 is TGTGCCAGCAGCTTAGTAAACTCCTCGCGGGGGCCTAGGAACATTCAGTACTTC. The encoded protein is CASSLVNSSRGPRNIQYF.